The clone carrying this T cell receptor beta chain was observed a handful of times. One entry per CDR3 protein, called by TCRdb with MiXCR from the 5' RACE reads. This sample carries hundreds of thousands of distinct CDR3 sequences, 20% of them seen once, and the ten largest clones take 13%. This entry is derived from a study of CD8 T cells in ankylosing spondylitis. V lost 4 bases and J lost 6, with 19 bases in between. CDR1 is GTSNPN and CDR2 is SVGIG in the germline V gene (reference sequence). The length of the CDR3 is 14 residues. The sample comprised blood, either unsorted or a sorted T cell fraction (not recorded which). This clonotype was obtained from a male donor with ankylosing spondylitis or in good health (not recorded which). The chain recombines TRBV30 with TRBJ2-7; D is perhaps TRBD2 (6 bases). Written as DNA, the CDR3 is TGTGCCTGGACCATCGGGGCGGGGCTCGGCGAGCAGTACTTC. The encoded protein is CAWTIGAGLGEQYF.